A selection of T cell receptor beta chains follows, all from one sample in a study of identical twins. TCRdb ran MiXCR on the 5' RACE reads and lists one entry per CDR3 protein. The sample yields approximately 1.8 million distinct CDR3 sequences, more than 30% seen once. Sequenced sample: cord blood. Receptors originate from a newborn girl in good health. Each CDR3 is given with its conserved first and last residue. Each record gives: CDR3 DNA, CDR3 protein, J gene, CDR3 length, D gene, V gene, clone size. D genes are given only for firm matches. Rows may omit the clone size; those that give it use once, few, many or a size class.

cdr3_nt: TGTGCCACCAGTGATTCGGACGGACTTAACTATGGCTACACCTTC
cdr3_aa: CATSDSDGLNYGYTF
j_call: TRBJ1-2
cdr3_length: 15
d_call: .
v_call: TRBV24-1
clone_size: many

cdr3_nt: TGTGCCAGCAGTAAACAGACAGCGACAGATACGCAGTATTTT
cdr3_aa: CASSKQTATDTQYF
j_call: TRBJ2-3
cdr3_length: 14
d_call: .
v_call: TRBV25-1
clone_size: .

cdr3_nt: TGCAGCGTGACAGGGGGCCGAGACATTCAGTACTTC
cdr3_aa: CSVTGGRDIQYF
j_call: TRBJ2-4
cdr3_length: 12
d_call: TRBD1
v_call: TRBV29-1
clone_size: many

cdr3_nt: TGTGCCATCAGTGTAGGGCTAGCGGGAGCCAAAAACATTCAGTACTTC
cdr3_aa: CAISVGLAGAKNIQYF
j_call: TRBJ2-4
cdr3_length: 16
d_call: TRBD2
v_call: TRBV10-3
clone_size: .

cdr3_nt: TGTGCCACCAGCAGCACACTCGGGGGGGCCTACAATGAGCAGTTCTTC
cdr3_aa: CATSSTLGGAYNEQFF
j_call: TRBJ2-1
cdr3_length: 16
d_call: TRBD2
v_call: TRBV15
clone_size: few

cdr3_nt: TGTGCCAGCAGTTTACCCCAGGGGCCAGAGACCCAGTACTTC
cdr3_aa: CASSLPQGPETQYF
j_call: TRBJ2-5
cdr3_length: 14
d_call: .
v_call: TRBV28
clone_size: .

cdr3_nt: TGTGCCAGCAGCGTAGGCGGGACTAGAGATACGCAGTATTTT
cdr3_aa: CASSVGGTRDTQYF
j_call: TRBJ2-3
cdr3_length: 14
d_call: TRBD2
v_call: TRBV9
clone_size: .

cdr3_nt: TGTGCCAGCAGCGTAGCCCCCACTAGCGGGGGCTCCGAGCAGTACTTC
cdr3_aa: CASSVAPTSGGSEQYF
j_call: TRBJ2-7
cdr3_length: 16
d_call: TRBD2
v_call: TRBV9
clone_size: .

cdr3_nt: TGTGCCACCATTCCGGGACAGGGGAACTATGGCTACACCTTC
cdr3_aa: CATIPGQGNYGYTF
j_call: TRBJ1-2
cdr3_length: 14
d_call: TRBD1
v_call: TRBV10-3
clone_size: many

cdr3_nt: TGCGCCAGCAGCGTGACAGGGCAGCTGTTTTTT
cdr3_aa: CASSVTGQLFF
j_call: TRBJ2-2
cdr3_length: 11
d_call: TRBD1
v_call: TRBV5-1
clone_size: .

cdr3_nt: TGTGCCAGCGGCCCCGGACAAGCGGAGACCCAGTACTTC
cdr3_aa: CASGPGQAETQYF
j_call: TRBJ2-5
cdr3_length: 13
d_call: .
v_call: TRBV7-8
clone_size: .

cdr3_nt: TGTGCCAGCAGTTTGTCGGGCCGGTTTAGCGCGCAGTATTTT
cdr3_aa: CASSLSGRFSAQYF
j_call: TRBJ2-3
cdr3_length: 14
d_call: .
v_call: TRBV6-6
clone_size: .

cdr3_nt: TGCAGTGCTAGCGGGACTTCCGTCACAGATACGCAGTATTTT
cdr3_aa: CSASGTSVTDTQYF
j_call: TRBJ2-3
cdr3_length: 14
d_call: .
v_call: TRBV20-1
clone_size: .

cdr3_nt: TGTGCCAGCAGTTTAGTCGGGACTTCCCACGAGCAGTACTTC
cdr3_aa: CASSLVGTSHEQYF
j_call: TRBJ2-7
cdr3_length: 14
d_call: .
v_call: TRBV28
clone_size: .

cdr3_nt: TGCAGTGCTAGCCTACGGGGTTGGTCATCCTACGAGCAGTACTTC
cdr3_aa: CSASLRGWSSYEQYF
j_call: TRBJ2-7
cdr3_length: 15
d_call: .
v_call: TRBV20-1
clone_size: .

cdr3_nt: TGTGCCAGCTCACCACCTCGGAATTTGGAGACCCAGTACTTC
cdr3_aa: CASSPPRNLETQYF
j_call: TRBJ2-5
cdr3_length: 14
d_call: .
v_call: TRBV18
clone_size: .

cdr3_nt: TGTGCCAGCAGCCAGACAGGGGAGAATGAGCAGTTCTTC
cdr3_aa: CASSQTGENEQFF
j_call: TRBJ2-1
cdr3_length: 13
d_call: TRBD1
v_call: TRBV3-1
clone_size: many

cdr3_nt: TGTGCCAGCAGCTTTTATGGGACAGCCAACAATGAGCAGTTCTTC
cdr3_aa: CASSFYGTANNEQFF
j_call: TRBJ2-1
cdr3_length: 15
d_call: TRBD1
v_call: TRBV5-5
clone_size: once